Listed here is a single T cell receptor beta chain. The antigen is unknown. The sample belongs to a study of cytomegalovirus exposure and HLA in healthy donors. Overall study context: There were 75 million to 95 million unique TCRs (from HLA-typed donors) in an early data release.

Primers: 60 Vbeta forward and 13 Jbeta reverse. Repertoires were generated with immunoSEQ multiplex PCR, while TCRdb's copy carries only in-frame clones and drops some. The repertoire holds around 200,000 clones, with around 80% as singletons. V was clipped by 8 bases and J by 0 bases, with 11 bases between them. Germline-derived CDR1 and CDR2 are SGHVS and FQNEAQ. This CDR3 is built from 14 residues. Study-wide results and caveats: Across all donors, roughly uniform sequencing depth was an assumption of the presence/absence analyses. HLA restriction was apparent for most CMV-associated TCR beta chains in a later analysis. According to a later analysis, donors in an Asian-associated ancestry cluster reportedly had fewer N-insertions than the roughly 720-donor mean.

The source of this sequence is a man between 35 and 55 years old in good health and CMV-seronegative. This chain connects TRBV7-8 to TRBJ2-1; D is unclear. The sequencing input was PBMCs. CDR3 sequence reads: CASQKVSSYNEQFF. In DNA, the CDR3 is TGTGCCAGCCAGAAAGTAAGCTCCTACAATGAGCAGTTCTTC.